These T cell receptor beta chains were read from a single sample in a study of PD-1 blockade in classical Hodgkin lymphoma. Data came from immunoSEQ multiplex PCR; TCRdb stores just in-frame clones and leaves some out. The sample shows fewer than 65,000 clones, around 90% of them seen only once. The sample was peripheral blood mononuclear cells (PBMCs), taken at baseline. These receptors originate from a human donor with classical Hodgkin lymphoma. CDR3s include the opening cysteine and the closing phenylalanine or tryptophan. D genes are given only for firm matches. Clone size is given for some rows only: seen once, a few or many times, or a class if the clone is expanded.

d_gene	abundance	j_gene	v_gene	CDR3aa	CDR3nt
TRBD1	once	TRBJ2-3	TRBV10-3	CAISDDRVGTDTQYF	TGTGCCATCAGTGACGACAGGGTGGGGACAGATACGCAGTATTTT
TRBD1	-	TRBJ2-7	TRBV11-2	CASSLRPDRVVVEQYF	TGTGCCAGCAGCCTACGCCCGGACAGGGTCGTGGTAGAGCAGTACTTC
-	-	TRBJ2-1	TRBV4-1	CASSQVRGNYNEQFF	TGCGCCAGCAGCCAAGTAAGGGGGAACTACAATGAGCAGTTCTTC
-	once	TRBJ2-6	TRBV19	CASTRRGPGANVLTF	TGTGCCAGTACTCGAAGGGGTCCTGGGGCCAACGTCCTGACTTTC
-	-	TRBJ2-3	TRBV5-4	CASSLEAPGADTQYF	TGTGCCAGCAGCTTGGAGGCCCCCGGTGCAGATACGCAGTATTTT
-	-	TRBJ2-2	TRBV7-3	CASSPGSYTGELFF	TGTGCCAGCAGCCCGGGGTCATACACCGGGGAGCTGTTTTTT
-	-	TRBJ1-5	TRBV15	CATSRDLNQPQHF	TGTGCCACCAGCAGAGATCTGAATCAGCCCCAGCATTTT
-	once	TRBJ2-5	TRBV7-9	CASSDPWGAQETQYF	TGTGCCAGCAGCGACCCCTGGGGGGCTCAAGAGACCCAGTACTTC
TRBD2	-	TRBJ2-1	TRBV2	CASSVLAGGGEQFF	TGTGCCAGCAGTGTCCTAGCGGGAGGTGGAGAGCAGTTCTTC
-	few	TRBJ2-2	TRBV27	CASSLQGQNTGELFF	TGTGCCAGCAGTTTACAAGGCCAGAACACCGGGGAGCTGTTTTTT
-	-	TRBJ1-2	TRBV11-2	CASSFPTPNYGYTF	TGTGCCAGCAGCTTCCCTACACCTAACTATGGCTACACCTTC
TRBD2	-	TRBJ2-3	TRBV28	CASSPHSGGRDTQYF	TGTGCCAGCTCTCCCCATAGCGGGGGGAGGGATACGCAGTATTTT
-	-	TRBJ1-2	TRBV27	CASSFTSNYGYTF	TGTGCCAGCAGTTTTACCTCTAACTATGGCTACACCTTC
-	few	TRBJ2-1	TRBV19	CASNPGIIYNEQFF	TGTGCCAGTAATCCAGGGATCATCTACAATGAGCAGTTCTTC
-	once	TRBJ2-5	TRBV5-1	CASSLGAGETQYF	TGCGCCAGCAGCTTGGGGGCGGGTGAGACCCAGTACTTC
TRBD2	-	TRBJ2-1	TRBV19	CASSSLGLANEQFF	TGTGCCAGTAGTTCACTTGGACTAGCCAATGAGCAGTTCTTC
TRBD1	-	TRBJ2-7	TRBV5-1	CASSLGTVGAYEQYF	TGCGCCAGCAGCTTAGGGACAGTGGGGGCCTACGAGCAGTACTTC
-	-	TRBJ2-7	TRBV21-1	CASSLRGTAGYEQYF	TGTGCCAGCAGCCTCCGGGGGACAGCGGGATACGAGCAGTACTTC
-	-	TRBJ1-3	TRBV4-1	CASSQGGRVTGNTIYF	TGCGCCAGCAGCCAGGGGGGCAGGGTGACTGGAAACACCATATATTTT
TRBD2	-	TRBJ2-1	TRBV19	CASSIASGSFNEQFF	TGTGCCAGTAGTATAGCTAGCGGGAGTTTCAATGAGCAGTTCTTC
TRBD1	once	TRBJ2-3	TRBV27	CASSLFRGGRNTQYF	TGTGCCAGCAGTTTATTCAGAGGGGGCAGGAATACGCAGTATTTT
TRBD1	few	TRBJ2-7	TRBV28	CASSSGTVLGEQYF	TGTGCCAGCAGTTCCGGGACAGTGCTGGGCGAGCAGTACTTC
TRBD1	-	TRBJ1-6	TRBV4-2	CASSPLGDRNSPLHF	TGTGCCAGCAGCCCCTTAGGGGACAGGAATTCACCCCTCCACTTT
-	-	TRBJ2-7	TRBV28	CASSLVGGMREQYF	TGTGCCAGCAGTTTAGTCGGGGGAATGCGGGAGCAGTACTTC
-	-	TRBJ2-7	TRBV7-8	CASSLGASWSSYEQYF	TGTGCCAGCAGCTTAGGAGCCAGTTGGAGCTCCTACGAGCAGTACTTC
-	-	TRBJ2-7	TRBV14	CASNRQGSSYEQYF	TGTGCCAGTAACCGGCAGGGGAGCTCCTACGAGCAGTACTTC
TRBD2	-	TRBJ2-1	TRBV7-6	CASSLGSGGSSYNEQFF	TGTGCCAGCAGCTTAGGTTCGGGGGGGAGCTCCTACAATGAGCAGTTCTTC
-	-	TRBJ2-2	TRBV7-8	CASSLVYSNTGELFF	TGTGCCAGCAGCTTAGTCTACTCCAACACCGGGGAGCTGTTTTTT
-	-	TRBJ2-3	TRBV27	CASSTLPTDTQYF	TGTGCCAGCAGTACCCTCCCCACAGATACGCAGTATTTT
TRBD1	-	TRBJ2-6	TRBV6-1	CASSGRGQAGSGANVLTF	TGTGCCAGCAGTGGCCGGGGACAGGCGGGCTCTGGGGCCAACGTCCTGACTTTC
-	-	TRBJ2-3	TRBV5-4	CASSSQAPPDTQYF	TGTGCCAGCAGCTCCCAGGCACCCCCAGATACGCAGTATTTT
TRBD1	-	TRBJ1-2	TRBV10-3	CAISESPGQGANNYGYTF	TGTGCCATCAGTGAGTCACCGGGACAGGGGGCCAATAACTATGGCTACACCTTC
-	-	TRBJ2-1	TRBV9	CASSVGAGTGYNEQFF	TGTGCCAGCAGCGTAGGAGCCGGGACTGGCTACAATGAGCAGTTCTTC
-	-	TRBJ1-1	TRBV10-1	CASSSRFDTEAFF	TGCGCCAGCAGTTCGCGATTCGACACTGAAGCTTTCTTT
-	few	TRBJ2-5	TRBV30	CAWSSDRLEVGQETQYF	TGTGCCTGGAGTTCCGACAGGCTAGAAGTTGGACAAGAGACCCAGTACTTC
-	-	TRBJ1-1	TRBV7-9	CASSSAFSFTKAFF	TGTGCCAGCAGTTCTGCATTCAGTTTTACTAAAGCTTTCTTT
TRBD2	-	TRBJ2-3	TRBV4-1	CASSQGRLAGSTDTQYF	TGCGCCAGCAGCCAGGGTAGACTAGCGGGGTCCACAGATACGCAGTATTTT
-	-	TRBJ1-5	TRBV28	CASSLYGPGRSNQPQHF	TGTGCCAGCAGTTTATATGGACCAGGGAGGAGCAATCAGCCCCAGCATTTT
-	-	TRBJ2-7	TRBV6-1	CASSLDGGQSYEQYF	TGTGCCAGCAGCCTAGACGGGGGTCAATCCTACGAGCAGTACTTC
-	few	TRBJ2-1	TRBV10-1	CASSERISSYNEQFF	TGCGCCAGCAGTGAGAGGATAAGCTCCTACAATGAGCAGTTCTTC
-	-	TRBJ2-1	TRBV2	CASSEASTVYNEQFF	TGTGCCAGCAGTGAAGCCTCAACAGTATACAATGAGCAGTTCTTC
TRBD2	-	TRBJ2-1	TRBV7-2	CASNPGLVGNEQFF	TGTGCCAGCAATCCGGGACTAGTGGGCAATGAGCAGTTCTTC
-	once	TRBJ2-7	TRBV27	CASSPRKETADSYEQYF	TGTGCCAGCAGTCCGCGCAAAGAGACAGCCGACTCCTACGAGCAGTACTTC
-	-	TRBJ2-1	TRBV11-2	CASSLRGTPDNEQFF	TGTGCCAGCAGCCTCAGGGGGACTCCCGACAATGAGCAGTTCTTC
-	-	TRBJ2-5	TRBV5-1	CASSQLSGETQYF	TGCGCCAGCAGTCAACTTTCGGGGGAGACCCAGTACTTC
-	-	TRBJ2-7	TRBV29-1	CSAGTTAYEQYF	TGCAGCGCCGGGACAACGGCGTACGAGCAGTACTTC
-	-	TRBJ2-7	TRBV28	CASSSLDGTYEQYF	TGTGCCAGCAGTTCTCTGGACGGAACCTACGAGCAGTACTTC
TRBD2	-	TRBJ2-7	TRBV2	CASSRGGGSYEQYF	TGTGCCAGCAGCCGTGGCGGGGGCTCCTACGAGCAGTACTTC
-	-	TRBJ2-3	TRBV13	CASSLGGELKQYF	TGTGCCAGCAGCTTAGGGGGAGAGCTAAAGCAGTATTTT